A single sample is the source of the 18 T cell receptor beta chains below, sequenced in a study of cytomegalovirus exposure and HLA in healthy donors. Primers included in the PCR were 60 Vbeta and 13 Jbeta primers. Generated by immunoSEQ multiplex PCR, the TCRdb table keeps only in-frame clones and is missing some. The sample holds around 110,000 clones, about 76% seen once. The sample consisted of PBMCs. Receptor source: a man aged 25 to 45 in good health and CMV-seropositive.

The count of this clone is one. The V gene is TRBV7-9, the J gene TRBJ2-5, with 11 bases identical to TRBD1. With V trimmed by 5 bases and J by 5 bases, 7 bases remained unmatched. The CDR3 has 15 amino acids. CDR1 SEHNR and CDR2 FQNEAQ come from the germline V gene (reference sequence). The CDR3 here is CASSLGQGVGETQYF. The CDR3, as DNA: TGTGCCAGCAGCCTGGGACAGGGGGTCGGTGAGACCCAGTACTTC.

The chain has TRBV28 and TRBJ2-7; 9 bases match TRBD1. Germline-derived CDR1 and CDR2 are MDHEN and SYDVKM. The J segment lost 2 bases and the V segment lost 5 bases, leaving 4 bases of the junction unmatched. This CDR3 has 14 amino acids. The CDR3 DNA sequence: TGTGCCAGCAGTCCTGGACAGGGGACCTACGAGCAGTACTTC. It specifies CASSPGQGTYEQYF.

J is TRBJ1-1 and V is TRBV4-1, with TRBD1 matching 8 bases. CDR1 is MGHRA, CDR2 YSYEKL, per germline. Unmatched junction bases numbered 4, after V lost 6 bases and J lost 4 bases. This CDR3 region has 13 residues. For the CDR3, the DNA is TGCGCCAGCAGGGACAGGGAAGCCACTGAAGCTTTCTTT. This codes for CASRDREATEAFF.

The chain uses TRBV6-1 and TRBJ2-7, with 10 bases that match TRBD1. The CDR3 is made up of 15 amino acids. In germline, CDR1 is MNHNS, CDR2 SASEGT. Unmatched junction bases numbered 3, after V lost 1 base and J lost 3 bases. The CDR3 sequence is CASSEGQGALYEQYF. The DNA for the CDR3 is TGTGCCAGCAGTGAAGGACAGGGGGCCCTCTACGAGCAGTACTTC.

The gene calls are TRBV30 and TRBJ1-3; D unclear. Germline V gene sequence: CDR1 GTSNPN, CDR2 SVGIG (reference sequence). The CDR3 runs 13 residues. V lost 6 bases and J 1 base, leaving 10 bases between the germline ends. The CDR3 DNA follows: TGTGCCTGCGACTCGGGGTCTGGAAACACCATATATTTT. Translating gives CACDSGSGNTIYF.

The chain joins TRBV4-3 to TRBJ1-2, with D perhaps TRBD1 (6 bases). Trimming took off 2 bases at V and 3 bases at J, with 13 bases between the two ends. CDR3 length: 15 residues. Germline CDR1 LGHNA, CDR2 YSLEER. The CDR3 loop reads CASSQTTGYYYGYTF. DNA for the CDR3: TGCGCCAGCAGCCAAACAACAGGGTATTACTATGGCTACACCTTC.

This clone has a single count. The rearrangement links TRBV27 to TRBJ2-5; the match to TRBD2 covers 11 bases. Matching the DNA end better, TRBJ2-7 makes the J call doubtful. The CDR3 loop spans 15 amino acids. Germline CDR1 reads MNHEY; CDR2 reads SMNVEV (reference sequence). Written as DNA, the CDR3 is TGTGCCAGCAGGATTCTAGCGGGGGGTTCCTACGAGCAGTACTTC. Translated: CASRILAGGSYEQYF.

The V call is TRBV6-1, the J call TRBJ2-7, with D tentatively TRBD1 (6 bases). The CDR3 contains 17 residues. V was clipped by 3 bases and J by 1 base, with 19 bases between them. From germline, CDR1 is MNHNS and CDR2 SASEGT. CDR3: CASSDAGRGSPSYEQYF. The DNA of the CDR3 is TGTGCCAGCAGTGATGCGGGCAGGGGCTCCCCTTCCTACGAGCAGTACTTC.

The CDR3 DNA reads as TGTGCCAGCAGCTTAGATTTGGGAGGTGGCGGCGGGGAGCTGTTTTTT. It specifies CASSLDLGGGGGELFF. The rearrangement joins TRBV11-2 to TRBJ2-2, with a weak D call TRBD2 (6 bases). The length of the CDR3 is 16 residues. The germline V gene encodes CDR1 SGHAT and CDR2 FQNNGV. Between the trimmed V and J ends, which lost 0 bases and 7 bases, there was a span of 15 bases.

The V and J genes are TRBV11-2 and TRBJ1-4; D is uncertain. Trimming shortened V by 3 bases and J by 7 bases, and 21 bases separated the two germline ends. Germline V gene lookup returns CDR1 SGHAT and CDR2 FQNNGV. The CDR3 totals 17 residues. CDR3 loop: CASSFREKAVKSEKLFF. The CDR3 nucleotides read TGTGCCAGCAGCTTTCGCGAGAAAGCGGTGAAGAGTGAAAAACTGTTTTTT. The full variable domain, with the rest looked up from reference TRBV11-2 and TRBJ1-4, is EAGVAQSPRYKIIEKRQSVAFWCNPISGHATLYWYQQILGQGPKLLIQFQNNGVVDDSQLPKDRFSAERLKGVDSTLKIQPAKLEDSAVYLCASSFREKAVKSEKLFFGSGTQLSVL.

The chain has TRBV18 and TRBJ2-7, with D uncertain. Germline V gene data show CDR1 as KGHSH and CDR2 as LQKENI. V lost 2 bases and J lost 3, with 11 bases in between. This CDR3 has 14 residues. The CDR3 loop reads CASSPTRTYYEQYF. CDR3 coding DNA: TGTGCCAGCTCACCAACGAGAACTTACTACGAGCAGTACTTC.

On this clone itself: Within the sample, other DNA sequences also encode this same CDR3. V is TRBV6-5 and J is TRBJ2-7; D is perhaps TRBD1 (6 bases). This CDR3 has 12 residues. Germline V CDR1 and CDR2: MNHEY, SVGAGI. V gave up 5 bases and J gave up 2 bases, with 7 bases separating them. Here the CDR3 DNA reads TGTGCCAGCAGTGACAGGACCTACGAGCAGTACTTC. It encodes CASSDRTYEQYF.

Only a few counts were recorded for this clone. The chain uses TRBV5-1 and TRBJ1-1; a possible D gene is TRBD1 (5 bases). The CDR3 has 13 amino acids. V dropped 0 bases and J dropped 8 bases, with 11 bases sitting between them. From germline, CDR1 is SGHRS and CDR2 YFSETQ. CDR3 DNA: TGCGCCAGCAGCTTGGGGACAATAGTAGAAGCTTTCTTT. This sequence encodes CASSLGTIVEAFF. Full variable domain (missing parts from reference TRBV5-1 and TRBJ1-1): KAGVTQTPRYLIKTRGQQVTLSCSPISGHRSVSWYQQTPGQGLQFLFEYFSETQRNKGNFPGRFSGRQFSNSRSEMNVSTLELGDSALYLCASSLGTIVEAFFGQGTRLTVV.

As DNA, the CDR3 is TGCGCCAGCAGCTTGGGCGGCGATTACAATGAGCAGTTCTTC. It yields the protein CASSLGGDYNEQFF. V gene TRBV5-1 combines with J gene TRBJ2-1; D is ambiguous. Germline V gene sequence: CDR1 SGHRS, CDR2 YFSETQ. The ends were cut back, 0 bases at V and 4 bases at J, with 8 bases in the middle. The CDR3 consists of 14 residues.

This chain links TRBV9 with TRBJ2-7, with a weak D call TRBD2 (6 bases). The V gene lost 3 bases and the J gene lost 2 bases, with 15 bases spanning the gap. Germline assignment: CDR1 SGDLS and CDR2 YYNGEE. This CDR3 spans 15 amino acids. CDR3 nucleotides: TGTGCCAGCAGCGCCCGGGGTAGCGGAGCCTACGAGCAGTACTTC. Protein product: CASSARGSGAYEQYF.

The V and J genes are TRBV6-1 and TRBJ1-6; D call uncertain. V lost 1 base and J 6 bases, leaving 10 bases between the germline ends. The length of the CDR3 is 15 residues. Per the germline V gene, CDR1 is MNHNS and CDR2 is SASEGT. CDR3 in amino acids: CASSEGRSSNSPLHF. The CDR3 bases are TGTGCCAGCAGTGAAGGGAGGAGCAGTAATTCACCCCTCCACTTT.

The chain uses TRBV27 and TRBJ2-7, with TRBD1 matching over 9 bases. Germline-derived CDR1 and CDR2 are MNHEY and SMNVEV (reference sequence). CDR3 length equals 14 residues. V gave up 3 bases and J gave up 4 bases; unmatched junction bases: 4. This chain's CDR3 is CASSFGDRAYEQYF. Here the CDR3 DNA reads TGTGCCAGCAGTTTTGGGGACAGGGCATACGAGCAGTACTTC.

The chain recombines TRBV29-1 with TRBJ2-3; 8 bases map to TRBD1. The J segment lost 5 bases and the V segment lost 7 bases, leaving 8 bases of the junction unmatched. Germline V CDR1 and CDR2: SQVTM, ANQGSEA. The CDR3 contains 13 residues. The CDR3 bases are TGCAGCGGGACAGGGAGAACTATAGATACGCAGTATTTT. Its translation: CSGTGRTIDTQYF.